This T cell receptor (beta chain) was found in a study of OX40 agonist ivuxolimab in advanced cancers. Study-level results: Compared with others, partial responders at 0.1-3.0 mg/kg displayed clonal expansion among the lowest.

With baseline, cycle 4 day 1, and cycle 7 day 1 as timepoints, blood was sampled. The CDR3 totals 14 residues. Germline V gene lookup returns CDR1 MNHEY and CDR2 SMNVEV (reference sequence). V gave up 4 bases and J gave up 4 bases; unmatched junction bases: 6. As regards this clone: Antigen specificity is unknown.

The protocol was immunoSEQ multiplex PCR, while the TCRdb copy is restricted to in-frame clones and leaves out a portion. The sample contains around 12,000 clones, about 83% of which appear only once. The material was CD4+ or CD8+ T cells sorted from blood, obtained in a trial of the OX40 agonist ivuxolimab. This chain links TRBV27 with TRBJ2-5, with TRBD1 matching 7 bases. This receptor was identified in an adult with an advanced solid tumor such as melanoma, head and neck, liver or kidney cancer. CDR3 bases: TGTGCCAGCAGTTCGGGACAGACGTTAGAGACCCAGTACTTC. It is translated as CASSSGQTLETQYF.